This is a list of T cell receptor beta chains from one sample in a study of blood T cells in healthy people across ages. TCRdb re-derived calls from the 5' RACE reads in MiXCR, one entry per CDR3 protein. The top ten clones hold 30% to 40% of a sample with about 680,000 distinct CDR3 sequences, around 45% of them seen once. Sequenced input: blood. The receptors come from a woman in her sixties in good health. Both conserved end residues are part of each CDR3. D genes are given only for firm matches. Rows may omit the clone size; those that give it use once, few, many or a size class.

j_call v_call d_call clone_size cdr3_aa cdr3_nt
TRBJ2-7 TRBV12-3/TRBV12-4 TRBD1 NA CASSRGTKTGASHEQYF TGTGCCAGCAGCCGAGGCACTAAGACAGGGGCCTCCCACGAGCAGTACTTC
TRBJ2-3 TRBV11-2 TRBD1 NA CASSPRGQPGLDTQYF TGTGCCAGCAGCCCCCGGGGACAGCCCGGCCTAGATACGCAGTATTTT
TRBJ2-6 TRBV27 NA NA CASRTRRGVVSGANVLTF TGTGCCAGCAGAACCAGACGAGGGGTTGTCTCTGGGGCCAACGTCCTGACTTTC
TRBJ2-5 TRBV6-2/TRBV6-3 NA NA CASSRQDRGEQYF TGTGCCAGCAGTCGCCAGGACAGAGGTGAGCAGTACTTC
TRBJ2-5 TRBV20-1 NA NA CSARSGTLYNEQYF TGCAGTGCGCGATCCGGGACTCTATACAATGAGCAGTACTTC
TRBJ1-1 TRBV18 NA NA CASSLGRANGAAFF TGTGCCAGCTCACTCGGCAGGGCCAACGGAGCAGCTTTCTTT
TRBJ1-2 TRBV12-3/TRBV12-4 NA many CASSPGRGYGYTF TGTGCCAGCAGTCCAGGGAGAGGCTATGGCTACACCTTC
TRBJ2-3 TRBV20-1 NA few CSADGHPTDTQYF TGCAGTGCTGATGGACATCCCACAGATACGCAGTATTTT
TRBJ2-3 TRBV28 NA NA CASSSPLRDTQYF TGTGCCAGCAGTTCTCCGCTGCGGGATACGCAGTATTTT
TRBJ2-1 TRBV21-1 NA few CASSKDGGVYNEQFF TGTGCCAGCAGCAAAGATGGCGGGGTGTACAATGAGCAGTTCTTC
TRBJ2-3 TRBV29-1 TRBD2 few CSVEGAGGVTDTQYF TGCAGCGTTGAAGGGGCGGGAGGAGTCACAGATACGCAGTATTTT
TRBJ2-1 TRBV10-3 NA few CAISSGYNEQFF TGTGCCATCAGCTCAGGCTACAATGAGCAGTTCTTC
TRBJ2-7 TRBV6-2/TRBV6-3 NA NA CASSYSTGATPYEQYF TGTGCCAGCAGTTACTCTACGGGGGCGACTCCCTACGAGCAGTACTTC
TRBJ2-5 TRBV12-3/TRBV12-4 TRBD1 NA CASNNPQDRGQKTQYF TGTGCCAGCAACAACCCCCAGGACAGGGGGCAGAAGACCCAGTACTTC
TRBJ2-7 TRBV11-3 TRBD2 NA CASSPSGRAYNEQYF TGTGCCAGCAGCCCTAGCGGGAGAGCCTACAATGAGCAGTACTTC
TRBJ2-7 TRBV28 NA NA CASSLGQREQYF TGTGCCAGCAGTTTAGGGCAGCGGGAGCAGTACTTC
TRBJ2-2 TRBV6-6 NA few CASSYPGYGANTGELFF TGTGCCAGCAGTTACCCAGGGTATGGCGCGAACACCGGGGAGCTGTTTTTT
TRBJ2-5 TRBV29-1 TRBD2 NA CSVDDAGGFQETQYF TGCAGCGTTGACGACGCGGGAGGGTTCCAAGAGACCCAGTACTTC
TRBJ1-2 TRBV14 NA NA CASSPDQNYGYTF TGTGCCAGCAGCCCGGATCAAAACTATGGCTACACCTTC
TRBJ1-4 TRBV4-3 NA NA CASSQDLGEFNGKLFF TGCGCCAGCAGCCAAGATCTAGGGGAATTCAATGGAAAACTGTTTTTT
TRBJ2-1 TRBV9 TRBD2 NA CASSVASGIGNEQFF TGTGCCAGCAGCGTAGCTAGCGGGATTGGCAATGAGCAGTTCTTC